The 9 T cell receptor beta chains below all came from one sample that was sequenced in a study of blood T cell repertoires in COVID-19. Some clones are missing from TCRdb's copy, which holds only in-frame ones; the method was immunoSEQ multiplex PCR. This sample carries some 300,000 clones, 85% to 90% of them seen once, and the ten largest clones take roughly 2.8%. Source material: PBMCs or T cells enriched from blood (not recorded which). The receptors stem from a woman between 45 and 60 years old who had been exposed to COVID-19.

The rearrangement links TRBV4-1 to TRBJ1-1; weak D call: TRBD1 (6 bases). From germline, CDR1 is MGHRA and CDR2 YSYEKL. The CDR3 loop spans 14 amino acids. V lost 3 bases and J lost 3, with 11 bases in between. CDR3 loop: CASSHLDRDTEAFF. Here the CDR3 DNA reads TGCGCCAGCAGCCACCTGGACAGAGACACTGAAGCTTTCTTT.

The chain uses TRBV3-1 (or the pseudogene TRBV3-2) and TRBJ1-6; D is undetermined. This CDR3 spans 15 amino acids. Germline V gene lookup returns CDR1 LGHDT and CDR2 YNNKEL (reference sequence). Trimming pared 4 bases from V and 7 bases from J, leaving 14 bases between. CDR3 bases: TGTGCCAGCAGCCTCCGAGAATTGAGGAATTCACCCCTCCACTTT. Amino acid sequence: CASSLRELRNSPLHF.

This clone was seen just once. V gene TRBV27 combines with J gene TRBJ1-5; tentatively, D is TRBD1 (6 bases). V lost 5 bases and J lost 0, with 8 bases in between. The CDR3 is 14 residues long. Per the germline V gene, CDR1 is MNHEY and CDR2 is SMNVEV (reference sequence). CDR3 loop: CASSPGVSNQPQHF. DNA of the CDR3: TGTGCCAGCAGTCCAGGGGTTAGCAATCAGCCCCAGCATTTT.

This clone was seen a single time. The chain couples TRBV5-1 to TRBJ1-4; TRBD1 matches 7 bases. The germline V gene encodes CDR1 SGHRS and CDR2 YFSETQ. V trimming: 4 bases; J trimming: 0 bases; junction bases outside the gene matches: 6. The CDR3 loop spans 16 amino acids. The DNA for the CDR3 is TGCGCCAGCAGCCCGGGACAGACGGCAACTAATGAAAAACTGTTTTTT. Its translation is CASSPGQTATNEKLFF.

In DNA form, the CDR3 reads TGTGCCATCAGTGAGTCGGGGGGTCAGCCCCAGCATTTT. This encodes CAISESGGQPQHF. V is TRBV10-3 and J is TRBJ1-5; maybe TRBD1 (5 bases). V was pared by 0 bases and J by 6 bases, with 6 bases between. The CDR3 runs 13 residues. The V gene's germline CDR1 is ENHRY and CDR2 SYGVKD.

The chain is built from TRBV5-1 and TRBJ2-6; D ambiguous. Trimming took off 0 bases at V and 0 bases at J, with 7 bases between the two ends. CDR3 size: 16 residues. Germline values: CDR1 SGHRS, CDR2 YFSETQ. This CDR3 is CASSLAWSSGANVLTF. CDR3 DNA sequence: TGCGCCAGCAGCTTGGCCTGGAGCTCTGGGGCCAACGTCCTGACTTTC.

This sequence joins TRBV18 and TRBJ1-5; TRBD1 might be the D (6 bases). Germline V gene sequence: CDR1 KGHSH, CDR2 LQKENI. V was trimmed by 4 bases and J by 4 bases, leaving 29 bases between them. The CDR3 consists of 20 residues. In DNA form, the CDR3 reads TGTGCCAGCTCACATTCCAACATTAACCAAGCAGGGGCCGGGAATCAGCCCCAGCATTTT. Amino acid sequence: CASSHSNINQAGAGNQPQHF.

As DNA, the CDR3 is TGTGCCAGCAGTCCCGCGATAGGCTACACCTTC. As protein: CASSPAIGYTF. The V call is TRBV28, the J call TRBJ1-2, with D uncertain. CDR1 is MDHEN and CDR2 is SYDVKM in the germline V gene. Deletions cut 5 bases from V and 8 bases from J, with 9 bases between. This CDR3 is 11 amino acids long.

This clone was picked up one time. The chain employs TRBV29-1 and TRBJ2-3, with D unresolved. The CDR3 has 15 amino acids. Deletions cut 4 bases from V and 0 bases from J, with 14 bases between. Per the germline V gene, CDR1 is SQVTM and CDR2 is ANQGSEA. The CDR3 is CSVAPTFTSTDTQYF. For the CDR3, the DNA is TGCAGCGTTGCACCTACTTTTACTAGCACAGATACGCAGTATTTT.